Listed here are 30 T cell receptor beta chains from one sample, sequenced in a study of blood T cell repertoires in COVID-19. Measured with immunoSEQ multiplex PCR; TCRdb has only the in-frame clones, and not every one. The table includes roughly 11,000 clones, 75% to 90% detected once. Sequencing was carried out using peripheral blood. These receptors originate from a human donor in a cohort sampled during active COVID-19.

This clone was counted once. CDR3 in amino acids: CASSPDRAPPNTEAFF. Here the CDR3 DNA reads TGTGCCAGCAGCCCAGACAGGGCCCCCCCGAACACTGAAGCTTTCTTT. This chain joins TRBV7-9 and TRBJ1-1; TRBD1 aligns across 7 bases. With V trimmed by 5 bases and J by 1 base, 10 bases remained unmatched. Germline V gives CDR1 SEHNR, CDR2 FQNEAQ (reference sequence). The CDR3 has 16 residues.

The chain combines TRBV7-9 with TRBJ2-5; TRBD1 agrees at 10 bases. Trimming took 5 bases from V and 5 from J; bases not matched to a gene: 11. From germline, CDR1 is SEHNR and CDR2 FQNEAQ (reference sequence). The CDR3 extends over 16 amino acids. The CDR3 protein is CASSPGTGARSETQYF. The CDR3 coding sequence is TGTGCCAGCAGCCCCGGGACAGGGGCGAGGTCGGAGACCCAGTACTTC. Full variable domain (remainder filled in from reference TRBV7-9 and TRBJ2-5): DTGVSQNPRHKITKRGQNVTFRCDPISEHNRLYWYRQTLGQGPEFLTYFQNEAQLEKSRLLSDRFSAERPKGSFSTLEIQRTEQGDSAMYLCASSPGTGARSETQYFGPGTRLLVL.

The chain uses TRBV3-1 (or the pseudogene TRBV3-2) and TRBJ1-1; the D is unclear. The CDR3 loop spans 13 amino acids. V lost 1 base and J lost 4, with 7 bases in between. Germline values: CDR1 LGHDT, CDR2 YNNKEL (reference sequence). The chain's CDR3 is CASSQVRGTEAFF. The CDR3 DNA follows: TGTGCCAGCAGCCAAGTGCGGGGCACTGAAGCTTTCTTT.

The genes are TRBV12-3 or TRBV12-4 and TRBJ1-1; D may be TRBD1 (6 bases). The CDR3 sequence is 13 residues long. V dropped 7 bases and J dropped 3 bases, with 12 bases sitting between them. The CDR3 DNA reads TGTGCCAGCACAACACAGGGCCACACTGAAGCTTTCTTT. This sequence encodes CASTTQGHTEAFF.

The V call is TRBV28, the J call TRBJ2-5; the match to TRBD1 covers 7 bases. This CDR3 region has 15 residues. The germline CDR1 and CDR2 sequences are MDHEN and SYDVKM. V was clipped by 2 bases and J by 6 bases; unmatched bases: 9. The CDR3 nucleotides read TGTGCCAGCAGTTTACTCCAACAGGGGAGAAAGACCCAGTACTTC. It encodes CASSLLQQGRKTQYF.

The CDR3 coding sequence is TGTGCCAGCTCATCGGACGTCAACAGGGACCAGCCCCAGCATTTT. It codes for CASSSDVNRDQPQHF. This rearrangement joins TRBV18 to TRBJ1-5; D might be TRBD1 (6 bases). The germline V gene has CDR1 KGHSH and CDR2 LQKENI. Trimming shortened V by 5 bases and J by 7 bases, and 18 bases separated the two germline ends. The CDR3 spans 15 residues.

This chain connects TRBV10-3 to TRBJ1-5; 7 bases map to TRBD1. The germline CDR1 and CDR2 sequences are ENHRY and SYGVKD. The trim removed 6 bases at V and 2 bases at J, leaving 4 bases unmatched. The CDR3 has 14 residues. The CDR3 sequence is CAISPDRGNQPQHF. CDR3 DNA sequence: TGTGCCATCAGCCCTGACAGGGGCAATCAGCCCCAGCATTTT.

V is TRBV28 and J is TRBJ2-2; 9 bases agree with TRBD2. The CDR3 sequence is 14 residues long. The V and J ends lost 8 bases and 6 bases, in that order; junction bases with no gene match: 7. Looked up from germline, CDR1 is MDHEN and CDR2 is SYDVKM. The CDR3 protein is CASGGGGHSGELFF. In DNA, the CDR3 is TGTGCCAGCGGCGGGGGGGGACATTCCGGGGAGCTGTTTTTT.

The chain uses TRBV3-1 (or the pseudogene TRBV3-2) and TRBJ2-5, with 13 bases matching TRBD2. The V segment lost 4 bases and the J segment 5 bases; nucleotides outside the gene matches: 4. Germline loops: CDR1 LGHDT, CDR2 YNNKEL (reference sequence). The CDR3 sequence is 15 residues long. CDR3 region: CASSRTSGSWETQYF. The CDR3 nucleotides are TGTGCCAGCAGCCGGACTAGCGGGAGTTGGGAGACCCAGTACTTC.

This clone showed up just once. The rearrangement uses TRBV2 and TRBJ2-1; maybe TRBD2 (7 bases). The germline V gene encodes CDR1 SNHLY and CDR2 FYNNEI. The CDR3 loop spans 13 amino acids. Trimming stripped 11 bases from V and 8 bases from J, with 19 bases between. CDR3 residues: CAQGGGQRDEQFF. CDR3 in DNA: TGTGCCCAAGGGGGGGGCCAGAGGGATGAGCAGTTCTTC.

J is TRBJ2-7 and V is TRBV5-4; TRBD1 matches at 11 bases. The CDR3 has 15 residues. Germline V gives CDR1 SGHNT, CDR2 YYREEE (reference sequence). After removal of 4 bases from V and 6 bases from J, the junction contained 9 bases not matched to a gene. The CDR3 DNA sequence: TGTGCCAGCAGCCCCTGGGACAGGGGGTCAGGCGAGCAGTACTTC. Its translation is CASSPWDRGSGEQYF. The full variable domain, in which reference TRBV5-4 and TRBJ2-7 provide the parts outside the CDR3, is ETGVTQSPTHLIKTRGQQVTLRCSSQSGHNTVSWYQQALGQGPQFIFQYYREEENGRGNFPPRFSGLQFPNYSSELNVNALELDDSALYLCASSPWDRGSGEQYFGPGTRLTVT.

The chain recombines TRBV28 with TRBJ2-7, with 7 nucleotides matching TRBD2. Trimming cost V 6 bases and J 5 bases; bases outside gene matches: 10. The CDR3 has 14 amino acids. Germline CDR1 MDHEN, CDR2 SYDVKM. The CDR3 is CASRSVGRANEQYF. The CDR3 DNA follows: TGTGCCAGCAGGAGTGTTGGGAGGGCCAACGAGCAGTACTTC.

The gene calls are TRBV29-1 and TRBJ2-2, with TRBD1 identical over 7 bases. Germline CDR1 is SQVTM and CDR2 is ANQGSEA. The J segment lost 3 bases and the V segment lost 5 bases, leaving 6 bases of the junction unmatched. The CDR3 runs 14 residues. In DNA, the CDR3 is TGCAGCGTTTCCCGGGACAGAGACACCGGGGAGCTGTTTTTT. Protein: CSVSRDRDTGELFF.

CDR3 nucleotides: TGTGCCAGCAGCCCCCTTGCCGGGGACTTCCGCTACGAGCAGTACTTC. The encoded protein is CASSPLAGDFRYEQYF. This chain uses TRBV7-9 with TRBJ2-7, with D perhaps TRBD2 (6 bases). The ends were cut back, 5 bases at V and 3 bases at J, with 20 bases in the middle. The germline V gene encodes CDR1 SEHNR and CDR2 FQNEAQ (reference sequence). The CDR3 length is 16 residues.

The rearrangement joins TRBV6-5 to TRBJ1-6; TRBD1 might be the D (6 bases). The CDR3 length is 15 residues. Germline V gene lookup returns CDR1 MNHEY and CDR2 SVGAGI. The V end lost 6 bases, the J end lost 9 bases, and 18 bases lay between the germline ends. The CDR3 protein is CASRSSRQGSSPLHF. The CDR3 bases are TGTGCCAGCAGATCCTCGAGGCAGGGGAGTTCACCCCTCCACTTT.

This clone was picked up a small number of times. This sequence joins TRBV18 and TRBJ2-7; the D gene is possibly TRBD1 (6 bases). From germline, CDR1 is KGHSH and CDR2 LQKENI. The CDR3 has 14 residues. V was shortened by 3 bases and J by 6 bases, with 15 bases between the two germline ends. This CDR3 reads CASSPTQGIGEQYF. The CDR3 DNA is TGTGCCAGCTCACCTACCCAGGGGATTGGCGAGCAGTACTTC.

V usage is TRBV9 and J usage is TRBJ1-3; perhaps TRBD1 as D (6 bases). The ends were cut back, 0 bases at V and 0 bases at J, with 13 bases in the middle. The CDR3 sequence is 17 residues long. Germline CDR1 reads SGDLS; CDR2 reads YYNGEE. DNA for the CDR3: TGTGCCAGCAGCGTAGCCCTAGGGGGAGTCTCTGGAAACACCATATATTTT. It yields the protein CASSVALGGVSGNTIYF.

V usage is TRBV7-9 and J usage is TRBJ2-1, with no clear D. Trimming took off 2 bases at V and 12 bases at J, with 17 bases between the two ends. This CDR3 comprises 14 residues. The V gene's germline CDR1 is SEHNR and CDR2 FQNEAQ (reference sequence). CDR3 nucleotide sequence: TGTGCCAGCAGCTTATTTGGTGGGCAGGTCCGGCAGTTCTTC. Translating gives CASSLFGGQVRQFF.

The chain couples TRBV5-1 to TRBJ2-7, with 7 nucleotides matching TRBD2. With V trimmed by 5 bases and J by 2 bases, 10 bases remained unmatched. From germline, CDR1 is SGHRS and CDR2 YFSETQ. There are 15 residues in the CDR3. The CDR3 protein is CASRREPSGPYEQYF. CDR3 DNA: TGCGCCAGCAGGAGAGAGCCTAGCGGACCCTACGAGCAGTACTTC. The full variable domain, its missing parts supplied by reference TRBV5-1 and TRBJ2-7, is KAGVTQTPRYLIKTRGQQVTLSCSPISGHRSVSWYQQTPGQGLQFLFEYFSETQRNKGNFPGRFSGRQFSNSRSEMNVSTLELGDSALYLCASRREPSGPYEQYFGPGTRLTVT.

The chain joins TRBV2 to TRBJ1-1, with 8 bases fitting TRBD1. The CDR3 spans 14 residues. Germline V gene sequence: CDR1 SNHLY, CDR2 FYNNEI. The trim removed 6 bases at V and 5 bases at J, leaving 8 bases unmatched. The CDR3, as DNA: TGTGCCAGCAGCACGACAGGGGCGGGGACTGAAGCTTTCTTT. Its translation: CASSTTGAGTEAFF. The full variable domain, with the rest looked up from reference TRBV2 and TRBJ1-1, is EPEVTQTPSHQVTQMGQEVILRCVPISNHLYFYWYRQILGQKVEFLVSFYNNEISEKSEIFDDQFSVERPDGSNFTLKIRSTKLEDSAMYFCASSTTGAGTEAFFGQGTRLTVV.

In DNA, the CDR3 is TGTGCCAGCACCAGAGGGGGAGGGGGGGAAAAACTGTTTTTT. Protein sequence: CASTRGGGGEKLFF. V and J are TRBV28 and TRBJ1-4; the D gene is possibly TRBD1 (6 bases). Germline V gene sequence: CDR1 MDHEN, CDR2 SYDVKM. V shed 7 bases and J shed 8 bases, with 17 bases lying between them. The CDR3 is 14 residues long.

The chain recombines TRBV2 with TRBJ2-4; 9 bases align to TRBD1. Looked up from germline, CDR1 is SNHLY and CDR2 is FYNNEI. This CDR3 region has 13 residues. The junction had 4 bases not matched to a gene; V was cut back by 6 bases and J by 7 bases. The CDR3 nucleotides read TGTGCCAGCAGGGGGACAGGGATGAACATTCAGTACTTC. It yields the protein CASRGTGMNIQYF.

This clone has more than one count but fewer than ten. CDR3 in amino acids: CASSLFGGSNYNEQFF. The CDR3, as DNA: TGTGCCAGCAGCTTGTTCGGCGGGTCAAATTACAATGAGCAGTTCTTC. This sequence joins TRBV5-6 and TRBJ2-1; weak D call: TRBD2 (5 bases). Trimming removed 1 base from V and 4 bases from J, with 15 bases in between. The CDR3 sequence is 16 residues long. Germline CDR1 and CDR2: SGHDT and YYEEEE.

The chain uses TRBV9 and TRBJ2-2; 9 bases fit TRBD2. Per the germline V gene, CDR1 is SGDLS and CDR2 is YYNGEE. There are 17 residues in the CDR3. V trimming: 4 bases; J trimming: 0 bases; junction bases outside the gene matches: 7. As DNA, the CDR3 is TGTGCCAGCAGCATCCATAGCGGGGGCTCGAACACCGGGGAGCTGTTTTTT. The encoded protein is CASSIHSGGSNTGELFF.

This CDR3 reads CASSLNRQRGGYTF. CDR3 DNA: TGTGCCAGCAGCTTAAACCGACAGAGAGGTGGCTACACCTTC. The chain recombines TRBV7-8 with TRBJ1-2; the D gene is possibly TRBD1 (5 bases). This CDR3 contains 14 residues. Trimming stripped 2 bases from V and 7 bases from J, with 14 bases between. Germline V lookup: CDR1 SGHVS, CDR2 FQNEAQ.

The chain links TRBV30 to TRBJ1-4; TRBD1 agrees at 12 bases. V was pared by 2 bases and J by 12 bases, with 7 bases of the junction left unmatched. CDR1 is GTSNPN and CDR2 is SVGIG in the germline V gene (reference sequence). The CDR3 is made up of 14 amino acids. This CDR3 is CAWSPGQGAAQLFF. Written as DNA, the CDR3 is TGTGCCTGGAGTCCGGGACAGGGGGCAGCTCAACTGTTTTTT. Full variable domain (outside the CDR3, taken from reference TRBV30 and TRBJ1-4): SQTIHQWPATLVQPVGSPLSLECTVEGTSNPNLYWYRQAAGRGLQLLFYSVGIGQISSEVPQNLSASRPQDRQFILSSKKLLLSDSGFYLCAWSPGQGAAQLFFGSGTQLSVL.

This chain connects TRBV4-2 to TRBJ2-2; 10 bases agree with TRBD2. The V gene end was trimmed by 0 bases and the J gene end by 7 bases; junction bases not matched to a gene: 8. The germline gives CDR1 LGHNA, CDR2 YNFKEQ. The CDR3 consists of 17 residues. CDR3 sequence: CASSQEGLAGVNGELFF. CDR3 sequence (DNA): TGTGCCAGCAGCCAAGAAGGGCTAGCGGGGGTGAACGGGGAGCTGTTTTTT.

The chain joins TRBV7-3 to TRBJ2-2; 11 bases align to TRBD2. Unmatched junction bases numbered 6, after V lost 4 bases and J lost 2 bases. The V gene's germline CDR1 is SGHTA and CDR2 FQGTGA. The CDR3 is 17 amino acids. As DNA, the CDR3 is TGTGCCAGCAGCTCAACTAGACTAGCGGGAAACACCGGGGAGCTGTTTTTT. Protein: CASSSTRLAGNTGELFF.

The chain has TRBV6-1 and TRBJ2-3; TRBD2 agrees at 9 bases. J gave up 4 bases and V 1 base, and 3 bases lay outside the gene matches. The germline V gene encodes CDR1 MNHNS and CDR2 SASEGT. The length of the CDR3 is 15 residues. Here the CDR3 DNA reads TGTGCCAGCAGTGAAGGCGGGGGGGCCTCAGATACGCAGTATTTT. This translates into CASSEGGGASDTQYF.

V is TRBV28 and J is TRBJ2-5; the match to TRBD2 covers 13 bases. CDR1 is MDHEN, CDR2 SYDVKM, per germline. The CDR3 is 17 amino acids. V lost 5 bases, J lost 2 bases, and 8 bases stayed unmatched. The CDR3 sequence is CASSLGTSGDLQETQYF. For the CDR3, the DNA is TGTGCCAGCAGTCTCGGGACTAGCGGGGACCTGCAAGAGACCCAGTACTTC.